This T cell receptor (beta chain) was sequenced during a study of blood T cell repertoires in COVID-19. Profiling relied on immunoSEQ multiplex PCR, and the TCRdb table lists in-frame clones only, not all of them. The sample shows some 270,000 clones, around 89% of them seen only once. Per germline, CDR1 SGHNT and CDR2 YYREEE (reference sequence). V lost 0 bases, J lost 0 bases, and 9 bases lay in between. The CDR3 spans 15 residues. The source is a man aged 25-45 years with acute or convalescent COVID-19. Sequencing was carried out using peripheral blood. The rearrangement uses TRBV5-4 and TRBJ1-2; D remains ambiguous. The CDR3 sequence: CASSLGVAANYGYTF. Written as DNA, the CDR3 is TGTGCCAGCAGCTTGGGCGTAGCAGCTAACTATGGCTACACCTTC.